A single sample gave rise to the 9 T cell receptor beta chains below, sequenced in a study of T cells in localized non-small cell lung cancer. TCRdb's copy holds only in-frame clones and misses some; the assay was immunoSEQ multiplex PCR. The sample yields about 1,300 clones, 30% seen once. The starting material was lung tumor tissue, obtained before any cancer treatment. These receptor sequences come from a male donor at least 60 years old with stage II squamous cell lung carcinoma.

A few counts support this clone. The J gene is TRBJ2-1, the V gene TRBV18, with 12 nucleotides matching TRBD2. V was pared by 1 base and J by 8 bases, with 9 bases of the junction left unmatched. The CDR3 totals 17 residues. Germline CDR1 KGHSH, CDR2 LQKENI. CDR3 DNA: TGTGCCAGCTCACCACTTCCCGCGACTAGCGGGGGAGATGAGCAGTTCTTC. Protein sequence: CASSPLPATSGGDEQFF.

The J gene is TRBJ1-2, the V gene TRBV11-3; D is possibly TRBD1 (5 bases). The germline V gene encodes CDR1 SGHNT and CDR2 YENEEA. V was clipped by 6 bases and J by 7 bases, with 21 bases between them. This CDR3 is 15 amino acids long. CDR3 bases: TGTGCCAGCAGTTCCTCGGGGGGTTTAGCTCTTGGCTACACCTTC. Translating it yields CASSSSGGLALGYTF.

The chain joins TRBV14 to TRBJ2-3; the match to TRBD1 covers 7 bases. Germline CDR1 and CDR2: SGHDN and FVKESK. This CDR3 spans 15 amino acids. The V segment lost 0 bases and the J segment 3 bases; nucleotides outside the gene matches: 3. The CDR3 loop reads CASSQEAQGTDTQYF. The CDR3 bases are TGTGCCAGCAGCCAAGAGGCACAGGGGACAGATACGCAGTATTTT.

The rearrangement joins TRBV19 to TRBJ2-3; 8 nucleotides match TRBD2. This CDR3 has 14 residues. Germline V gives CDR1 LNHDA, CDR2 SQIVND (reference sequence). Trimming took 5 bases from V and 3 from J; bases not matched to a gene: 4. The CDR3 nucleotides are TGTGCCAGTAGTCGGGGGGGGTTGACAGATACGCAGTATTTT. The encoded protein is CASSRGGLTDTQYF.

CDR3 in amino acids: CASSGEGANSPLHF. CDR3 sequence (DNA): TGTGCCAGCTCCGGGGAGGGAGCCAATTCACCCCTCCACTTT. V usage is TRBV18 and J usage is TRBJ1-6; D gene ambiguous. The germline V gene has CDR1 KGHSH and CDR2 LQKENI. V lost 6 bases, J lost 7 bases, and 13 bases lay in between. The CDR3 has 14 amino acids.

The chain links TRBV10-2 to TRBJ2-6; 10 nucleotides line up with TRBD1. Trimming cost V 1 base and J 4 bases; bases outside gene matches: 7. Germline values: CDR1 WSHSY, CDR2 SAAADI. The CDR3 is 18 amino acids. CDR3 loop: CASSEFDRGRSGANVLTF. DNA of the CDR3: TGCGCCAGCAGTGAGTTCGACAGGGGGCGATCCGGGGCCAACGTCCTGACTTTC.

This clone occurred a few times. The chain couples TRBV11-3 to TRBJ2-2, with a tentative D call TRBD2 (5 bases). The V gene's germline CDR1 is SGHNT and CDR2 YENEEA. V lost 3 bases to trimming and J lost 1 base, with 9 bases between them. The CDR3 is 15 residues long. Here the CDR3 DNA reads TGTGCCAGCAGCTTGCCGGGGAGGAACACCGGGGAGCTGTTTTTT. It specifies CASSLPGRNTGELFF.

This clone was detected only a few times. The chain uses TRBV11-3 and TRBJ1-1, with a tentative D call TRBD1 (5 bases). The CDR3 length is 15 residues. The germline V gene encodes CDR1 SGHNT and CDR2 YENEEA. V shed 3 bases and J shed 1 base, with 12 bases lying between them. DNA for the CDR3: TGTGCCAGCAGCTTGGGGCCGACAGCGAACACTGAAGCTTTCTTT. It codes for CASSLGPTANTEAFF.

This clone showed up just a few times. The rearrangement uses TRBV6-8 and TRBJ2-2; the D call may be TRBD1 or TRBD2 (6 bases each). Trimming took 1 base from V and 5 from J, leaving 11 bases between them. The CDR3 covers 15 residues. Germline V CDR1 and CDR2: MNHGY, SAAAGT. The CDR3: CASSYFGGRTGELFF. In DNA form, the CDR3 reads TGTGCCAGCAGTTACTTTGGGGGGCGGACCGGGGAGCTGTTTTTT.